Below are 9 T cell receptor beta chains sequenced from a single sample in a study of blood T cell repertoires in COVID-19. The repertoire was sequenced with immunoSEQ multiplex PCR; TCRdb's copy has only in-frame clones and lacks some. This sample has 97,000 or so clones, with 70% to 80% found just once. The specimen sequenced was peripheral blood. These receptors all come from a man aged 55-75 years with active or convalescent COVID-19.

V and J are TRBV18 and TRBJ2-3; D possibly corresponds to TRBD1 (6 bases). Germline V gene lookup returns CDR1 KGHSH and CDR2 LQKENI. Trimming cost V 3 bases and J 3 bases, with 10 bases left between them. The CDR3 contains 14 residues. The chain's CDR3 is CASSPSGTTDTQYF. Written as DNA, the CDR3 is TGTGCCAGCTCACCTTCCGGGACAACAGATACGCAGTATTTT.

The chain has TRBV6-5 and TRBJ2-6; D possibly corresponds to TRBD2 (6 bases). This CDR3 is 14 amino acids long. Germline V gene sequence: CDR1 MNHEY, CDR2 SVGAGI. The germline V and J ends were trimmed by 6 bases and 2 bases, with 8 bases remaining between them. The CDR3 is CASSPGAGANVLTF. For the CDR3, the DNA is TGTGCCAGCAGCCCGGGGGCTGGGGCCAACGTCCTGACTTTC.

The chain employs TRBV10-1 and TRBJ2-1; TRBD1 might be the D (5 bases). The CDR3 is made up of 16 amino acids. Germline V lookup: CDR1 WNHNN, CDR2 SYGVQD (reference sequence). V was pared by 1 base and J by 2 bases, with 12 bases between. CDR3 coding DNA: TGCGCCAGCAGTGAGTACAGACAGTCCCCCTACAATGAGCAGTTCTTC. Its translation is CASSEYRQSPYNEQFF.

This clone has only one observation. The rearrangement joins TRBV10-1 to TRBJ1-1; D possibly corresponds to TRBD1 (6 bases). CDR1 is WNHNN and CDR2 is SYGVQD in the germline V gene (reference sequence). The length of the CDR3 is 13 residues. Trimming took 6 bases from V and 4 from J, leaving 12 bases between them. DNA of the CDR3: TGCGCCAGCAGCGATACAGGGACCACTGAAGCTTTCTTT. Translation: CASSDTGTTEAFF.

The rearrangement joins TRBV2 to TRBJ2-1; D might be TRBD2 (7 bases). This CDR3 has 16 amino acids. Germline assignment: CDR1 SNHLY and CDR2 FYNNEI. The ends were cut back, 4 bases at V and 1 base at J, with 14 bases in the middle. The CDR3 sequence is CASSVQGSGSYNEQFF. The CDR3 DNA sequence: TGTGCCAGCAGTGTACAGGGTAGCGGGTCCTACAATGAGCAGTTCTTC.

The V and J genes are TRBV5-1 and TRBJ1-2; 10 nucleotides agree with TRBD1. CDR3 length: 13 amino acids. The germline gives CDR1 SGHRS, CDR2 YFSETQ. Unmatched junction bases numbered 5, after V lost 4 bases and J lost 8 bases. CDR3 sequence reads: CASSPGTGEGYTF. The CDR3 coding sequence is TGCGCCAGCAGCCCCGGGACAGGGGAAGGCTACACCTTC.

The chain employs TRBV21-1 and TRBJ2-5; the D segment call TRBD2 is taken from the table without a DNA check. TRBV21-1 is annotated as a pseudogene. This CDR3 has 14 residues. The CDR3 region is CASSKGAGQETQYF. The CDR3 nucleotides are TGTGCCAGCAGCAAAGGGGCGGGTCAAGAGACCCAGTACTTC.

This clone showed up just once. CDR3 amino acids: CATALGGGRSYEQYF. Here the CDR3 DNA reads TGTGCCACCGCCTTGGGGGGGGGCCGAAGTTACGAGCAGTACTTC. The chain carries TRBV28 and TRBJ2-7; D may be TRBD2 (7 bases). CDR1 is MDHEN, CDR2 SYDVKM, per germline. This CDR3 has 15 amino acids. The V and J ends lost 10 bases and 4 bases respectively, with 23 bases between them.

This rearrangement joins TRBV6-5 to TRBJ1-5, with D possibly matching TRBD1 (5 bases). The CDR3 extends over 13 amino acids. Deletions cut 6 bases from V and 0 bases from J, with 6 bases between. Looked up from germline, CDR1 is MNHEY and CDR2 is SVGAGI. The CDR3 reads CASRTDSNQPQHF. Here the CDR3 DNA reads TGTGCCAGCAGGACAGATAGCAATCAGCCCCAGCATTTT.